This T cell receptor beta chain was captured by sequencing in a study of cytomegalovirus exposure and HLA in healthy donors. Overall study results and limits: Within an earlier analysis, most TCR beta V segments proved productive either about 87% or about 30% of the time.

Concerning this clone itself: Its antigen remains unknown.

13 Jbeta primers and 60 Vbeta primers were used for the PCR. Data came from immunoSEQ multiplex PCR; TCRdb stores just in-frame clones and leaves some out. The sample shows about 210,000 clones, around 80% of them seen only once. The CDR3 consists of 15 residues. Trimming stripped 0 bases from V and 0 bases from J, with 8 bases between. Germline-derived CDR1 and CDR2 are MNHEY and SMNVEV (reference sequence). This clonotype was obtained from a man aged 35 to 55 in good health and CMV-seropositive. Sequencing input: PBMCs. The chain couples TRBV27 to TRBJ1-1; D is undetermined. The CDR3 loop reads CASSLSAGMNTEAFF. The CDR3 DNA follows: TGTGCCAGCAGTTTATCGGCGGGCATGAACACTGAAGCTTTCTTT.